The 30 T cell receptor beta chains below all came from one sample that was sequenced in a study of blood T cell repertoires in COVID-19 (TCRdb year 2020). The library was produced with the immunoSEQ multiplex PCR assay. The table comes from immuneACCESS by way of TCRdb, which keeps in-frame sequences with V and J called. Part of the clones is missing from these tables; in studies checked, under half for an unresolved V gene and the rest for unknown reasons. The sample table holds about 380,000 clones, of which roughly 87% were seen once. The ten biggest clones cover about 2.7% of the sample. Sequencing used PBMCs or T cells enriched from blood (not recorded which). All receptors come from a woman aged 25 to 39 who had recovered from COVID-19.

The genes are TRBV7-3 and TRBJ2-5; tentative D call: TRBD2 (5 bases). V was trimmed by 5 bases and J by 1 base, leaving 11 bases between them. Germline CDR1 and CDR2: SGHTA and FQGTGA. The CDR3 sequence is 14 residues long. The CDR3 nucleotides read TGTGCCAGCAGCCCCTCCGGGATCCAAGAGACCCAGTACTTC. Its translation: CASSPSGIQETQYF.

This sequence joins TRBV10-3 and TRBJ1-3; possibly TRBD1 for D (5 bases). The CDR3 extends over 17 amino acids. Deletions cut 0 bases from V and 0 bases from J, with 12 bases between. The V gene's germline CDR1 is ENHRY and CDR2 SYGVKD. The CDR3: CAISESMDTLSGNTIYF. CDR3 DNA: TGTGCCATCAGTGAGTCGATGGACACTCTCTCTGGAAACACCATATATTTT.

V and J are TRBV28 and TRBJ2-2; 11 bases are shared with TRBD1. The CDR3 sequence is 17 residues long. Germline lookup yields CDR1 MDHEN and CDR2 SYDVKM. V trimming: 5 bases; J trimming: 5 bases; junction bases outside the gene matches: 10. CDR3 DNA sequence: TGTGCCAGCAGTCAACCCCCCGGGACAGGGGGGACCGGGGAGCTGTTTTTT. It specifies CASSQPPGTGGTGELFF.

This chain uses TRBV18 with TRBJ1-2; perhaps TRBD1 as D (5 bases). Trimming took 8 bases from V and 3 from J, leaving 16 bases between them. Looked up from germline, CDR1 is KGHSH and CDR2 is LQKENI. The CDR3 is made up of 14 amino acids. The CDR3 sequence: CASARQTSDYGYTF. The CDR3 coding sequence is TGTGCCAGCGCCAGACAGACTAGTGACTATGGCTACACCTTC.

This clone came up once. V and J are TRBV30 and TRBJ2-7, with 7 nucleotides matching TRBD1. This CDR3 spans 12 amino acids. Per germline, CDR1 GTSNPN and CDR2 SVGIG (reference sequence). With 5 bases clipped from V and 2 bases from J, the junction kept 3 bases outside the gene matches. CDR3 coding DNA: TGTGCCTGGGACAGGGAGACCTACGAGCAGTACTTC. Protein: CAWDRETYEQYF.

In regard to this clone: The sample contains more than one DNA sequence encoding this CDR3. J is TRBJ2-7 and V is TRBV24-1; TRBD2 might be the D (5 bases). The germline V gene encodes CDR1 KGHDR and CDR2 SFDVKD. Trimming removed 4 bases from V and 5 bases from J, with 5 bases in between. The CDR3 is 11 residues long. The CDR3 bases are TGTGCCACCAGTGACGGGGACGAGCAGTACTTC. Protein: CATSDGDEQYF.

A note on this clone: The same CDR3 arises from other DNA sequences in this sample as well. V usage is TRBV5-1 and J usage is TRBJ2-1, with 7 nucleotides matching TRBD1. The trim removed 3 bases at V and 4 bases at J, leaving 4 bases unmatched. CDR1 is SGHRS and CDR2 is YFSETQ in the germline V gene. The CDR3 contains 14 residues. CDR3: CASSSGTVYNEQFF. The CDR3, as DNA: TGCGCCAGCAGCTCCGGGACAGTATACAATGAGCAGTTCTTC.

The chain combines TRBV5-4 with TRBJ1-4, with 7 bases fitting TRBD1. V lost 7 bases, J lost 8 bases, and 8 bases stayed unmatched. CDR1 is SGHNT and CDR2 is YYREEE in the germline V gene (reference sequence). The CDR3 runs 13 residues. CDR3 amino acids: CASALQGKEKLFF. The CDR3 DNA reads TGTGCCAGCGCACTACAGGGGAAGGAAAAACTGTTTTTT.

CDR3 region: CASSPGYGNTIYF. CDR3 DNA: TGTGCCAGCAGCCCAGGGTACGGAAACACCATATATTTT. V and J are TRBV2 and TRBJ1-3; the D gene is possibly TRBD1 (5 bases). The CDR3 is 13 amino acids. CDR1 SNHLY and CDR2 FYNNEI come from the germline V gene. V gave up 6 bases and J gave up 4 bases, with 10 bases separating them.

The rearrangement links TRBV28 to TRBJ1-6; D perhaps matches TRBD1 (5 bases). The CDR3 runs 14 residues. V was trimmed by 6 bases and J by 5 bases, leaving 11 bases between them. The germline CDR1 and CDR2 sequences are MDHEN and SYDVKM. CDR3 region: CASRVKGNNSPLHF. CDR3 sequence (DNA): TGTGCCAGCAGAGTAAAGGGGAATAATTCACCCCTCCACTTT.

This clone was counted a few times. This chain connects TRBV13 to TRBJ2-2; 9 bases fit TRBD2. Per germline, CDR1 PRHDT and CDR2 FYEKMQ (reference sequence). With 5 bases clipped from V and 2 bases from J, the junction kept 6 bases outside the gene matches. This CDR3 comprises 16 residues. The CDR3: CASSNETSGNTGELFF. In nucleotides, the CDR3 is TGTGCCAGCAGCAACGAGACTAGCGGAAACACCGGGGAGCTGTTTTTT.

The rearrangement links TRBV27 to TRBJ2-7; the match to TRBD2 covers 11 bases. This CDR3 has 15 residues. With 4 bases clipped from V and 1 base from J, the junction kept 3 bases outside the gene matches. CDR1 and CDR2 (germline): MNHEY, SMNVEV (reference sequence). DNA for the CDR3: TGTGCCAGCAGTTGGACTAGCGGGTCGTCCTACGAGCAGTACTTC. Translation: CASSWTSGSSYEQYF.

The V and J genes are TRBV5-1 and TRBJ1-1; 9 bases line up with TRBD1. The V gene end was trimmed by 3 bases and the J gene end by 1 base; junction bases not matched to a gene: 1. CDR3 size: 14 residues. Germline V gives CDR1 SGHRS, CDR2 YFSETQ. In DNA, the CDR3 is TGCGCCAGCAGCTGGGGACAGGGGAACACTGAAGCTTTCTTT. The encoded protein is CASSWGQGNTEAFF.

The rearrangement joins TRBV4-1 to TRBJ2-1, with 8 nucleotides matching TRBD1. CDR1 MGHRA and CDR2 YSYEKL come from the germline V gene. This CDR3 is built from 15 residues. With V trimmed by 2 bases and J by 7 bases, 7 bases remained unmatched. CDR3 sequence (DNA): TGCGCCAGCAGCCAACAGGGGGCCCTCCCAAATGAGCAGTTCTTC. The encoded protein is CASSQQGALPNEQFF.

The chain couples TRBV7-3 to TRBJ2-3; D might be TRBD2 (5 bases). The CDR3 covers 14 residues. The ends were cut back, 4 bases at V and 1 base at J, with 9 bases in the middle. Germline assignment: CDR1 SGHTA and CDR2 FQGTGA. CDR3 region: CASSSLGGTDTQYF. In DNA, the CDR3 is TGTGCCAGCAGCTCACTAGGAGGCACAGATACGCAGTATTTT. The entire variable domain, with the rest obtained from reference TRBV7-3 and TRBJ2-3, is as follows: GAGVSQTPSNKVTEKGKYVELRCDPISGHTALYWYRQSLGQGPEFLIYFQGTGAADDSGLPNDRFFAVRPEGSVSTLKIQRTERGDSAVYLCASSSLGGTDTQYFGPGTRLTVL.

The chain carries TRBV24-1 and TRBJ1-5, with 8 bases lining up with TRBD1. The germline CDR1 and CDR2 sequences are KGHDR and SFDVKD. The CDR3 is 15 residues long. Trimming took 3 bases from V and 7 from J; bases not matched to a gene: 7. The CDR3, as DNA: TGTGCCACCAGTGATGACGGACAGGGACAGCAGCCCCAGCATTTT. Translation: CATSDDGQGQQPQHF.

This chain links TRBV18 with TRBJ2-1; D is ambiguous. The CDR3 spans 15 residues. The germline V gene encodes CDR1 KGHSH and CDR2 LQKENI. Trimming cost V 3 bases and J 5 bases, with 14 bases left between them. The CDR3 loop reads CASSPPGGENNEQFF. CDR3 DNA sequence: TGTGCCAGCTCACCCCCTGGCGGAGAAAACAATGAGCAGTTCTTC.

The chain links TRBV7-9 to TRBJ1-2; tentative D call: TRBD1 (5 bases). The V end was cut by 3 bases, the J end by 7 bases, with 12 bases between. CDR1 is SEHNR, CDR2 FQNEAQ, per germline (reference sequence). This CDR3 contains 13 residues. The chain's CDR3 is CASSFDRGGGYTF. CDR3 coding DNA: TGTGCCAGCAGCTTCGACCGCGGGGGTGGCTACACCTTC.

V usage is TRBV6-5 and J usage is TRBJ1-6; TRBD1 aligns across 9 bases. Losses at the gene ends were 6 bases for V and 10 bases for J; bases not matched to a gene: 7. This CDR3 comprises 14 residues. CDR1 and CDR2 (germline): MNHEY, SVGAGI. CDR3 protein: CASRGSGQGSPLHF. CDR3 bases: TGTGCCAGCAGGGGTTCGGGACAGGGATCACCCCTCCACTTT.

CDR3 nucleotides: TGCAGTGCTAGAGGGACAGGCGAAGCTTTCTTT. Amino acid sequence: CSARGTGEAFF. The J gene is TRBJ1-1, the V gene TRBV20-1; 7 nucleotides match TRBD1. The CDR3 spans 11 residues. Germline CDR1 DFQATT, CDR2 SNEGSKA (reference sequence). V trimming: 1 base; J trimming: 8 bases; junction bases outside the gene matches: 1.

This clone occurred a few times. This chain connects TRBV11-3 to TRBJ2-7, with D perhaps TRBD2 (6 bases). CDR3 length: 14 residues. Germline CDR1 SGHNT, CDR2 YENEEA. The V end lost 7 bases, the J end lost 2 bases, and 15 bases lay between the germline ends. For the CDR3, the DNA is TGTGCCAGCAACGGACCGGGGGTCGCCTACGAGCAGTACTTC. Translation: CASNGPGVAYEQYF. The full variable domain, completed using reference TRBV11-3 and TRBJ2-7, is EAGVVQSPRYKIIEKKQPVAFWCNPISGHNTLYWYLQNLGQGPELLIRYENEEAVDDSQLPKDRFSAERLKGVDSTLKIQPAELGDSAVYLCASNGPGVAYEQYFGPGTRLTVT.

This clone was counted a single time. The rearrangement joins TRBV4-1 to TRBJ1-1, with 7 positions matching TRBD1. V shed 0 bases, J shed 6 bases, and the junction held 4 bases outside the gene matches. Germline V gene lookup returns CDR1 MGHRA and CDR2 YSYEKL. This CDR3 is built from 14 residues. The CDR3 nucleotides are TGCGCCAGCAGCCAAGATCCCAGGGGGGCTGAAGCTTTCTTT. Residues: CASSQDPRGAEAFF.

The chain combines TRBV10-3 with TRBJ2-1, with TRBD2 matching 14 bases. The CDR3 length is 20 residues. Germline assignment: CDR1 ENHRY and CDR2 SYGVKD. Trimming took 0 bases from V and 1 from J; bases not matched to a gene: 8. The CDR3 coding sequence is TGTGCCATCAGTGAGTCGAGGAGACTAGCGGGAGGGAGATCCTACAATGAGCAGTTCTTC. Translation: CAISESRRLAGGRSYNEQFF.

The chain's CDR3 is CAISERTSGKLDTQYF. CDR3 sequence (DNA): TGTGCCATCAGTGAGAGGACTAGCGGGAAGTTAGATACGCAGTATTTT. This chain connects TRBV10-3 to TRBJ2-3, with TRBD2 matching 12 bases. Germline values: CDR1 ENHRY, CDR2 SYGVKD. This CDR3 comprises 16 residues. V gave up 2 bases and J gave up 5 bases; unmatched junction bases: 5.

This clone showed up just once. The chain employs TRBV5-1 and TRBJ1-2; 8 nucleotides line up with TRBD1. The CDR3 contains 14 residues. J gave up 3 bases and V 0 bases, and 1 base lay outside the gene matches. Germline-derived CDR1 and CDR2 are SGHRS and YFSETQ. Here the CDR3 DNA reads TGCGCCAGCAGCTTGGTACAGGGGGACTATGGCTACACCTTC. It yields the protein CASSLVQGDYGYTF.

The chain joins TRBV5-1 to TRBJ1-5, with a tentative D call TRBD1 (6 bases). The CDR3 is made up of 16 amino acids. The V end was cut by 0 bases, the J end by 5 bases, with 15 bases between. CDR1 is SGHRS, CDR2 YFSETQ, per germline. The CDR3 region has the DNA TGCGCCAGCAGCTTGGGGTCAGGGGAAGGTGATCAGCCCCAGCATTTT. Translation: CASSLGSGEGDQPQHF.

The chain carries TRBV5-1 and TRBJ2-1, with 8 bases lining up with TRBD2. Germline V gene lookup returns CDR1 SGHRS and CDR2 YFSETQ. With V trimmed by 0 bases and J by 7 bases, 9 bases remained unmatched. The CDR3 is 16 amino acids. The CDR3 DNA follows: TGCGCCAGCAGCTTGGCCTCCGGGGGGGCTGAAAATGAGCAGTTCTTC. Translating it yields CASSLASGGAENEQFF.

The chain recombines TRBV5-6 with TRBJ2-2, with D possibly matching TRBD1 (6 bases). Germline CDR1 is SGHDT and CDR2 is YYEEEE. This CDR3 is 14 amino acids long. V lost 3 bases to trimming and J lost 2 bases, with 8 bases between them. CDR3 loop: CASSWGQNTGELFF. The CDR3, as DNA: TGTGCCAGCAGCTGGGGACAAAACACCGGGGAGCTGTTTTTT.

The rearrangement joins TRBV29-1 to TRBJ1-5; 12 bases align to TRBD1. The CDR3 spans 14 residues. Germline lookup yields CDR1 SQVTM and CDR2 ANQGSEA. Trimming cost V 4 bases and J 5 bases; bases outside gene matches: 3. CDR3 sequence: CSVAGTGGDQPQHF. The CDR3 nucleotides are TGCAGCGTTGCCGGGACAGGGGGCGATCAGCCCCAGCATTTT. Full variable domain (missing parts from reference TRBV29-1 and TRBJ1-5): SAVISQKPSRDICQRGTSLTIQCQVDSQVTMMFWYRQQPGQSLTLIATANQGSEATYESGFVIDKFPISRPNLTFSTLTVSNMSPEDSSIYLCSVAGTGGDQPQHFGDGTRLSIL.

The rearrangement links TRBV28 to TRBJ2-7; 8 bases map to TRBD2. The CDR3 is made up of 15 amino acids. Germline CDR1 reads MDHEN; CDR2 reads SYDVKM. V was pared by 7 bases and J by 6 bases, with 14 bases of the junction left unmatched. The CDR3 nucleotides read TGTGCCAGCACCCCACGAGGCGGGAGGAAAAGCGAGCAGTACTTC. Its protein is CASTPRGGRKSEQYF.